This T cell receptor (beta chain) was captured by sequencing in a study of cytomegalovirus exposure and HLA in healthy donors. Study-wide points: Per published reports, the classifier diagnosed cytomegalovirus status with high specificity and sensitivity.

From germline, CDR1 is SGHRS and CDR2 YFSETQ. Trimming removed 3 bases at V and 0 bases at J, with 9 bases between. CDR3 length: 14 residues. About this clone: Its antigen is currently unknown.

The PCR made use of 60 Vbeta and 13 Jbeta primers. Using immunoSEQ multiplex PCR, the repertoire was profiled, and TCRdb retains in-frame clones only, with some absent. The sample yields around 120,000 clones, of which the top ten take up roughly 0.64%. These donors counted as nominally healthy when sampled, but unrecorded immune exposures were likely. V gene TRBV5-1 combines with J gene TRBJ1-1; TRBD1 is a possible D gene (6 bases). The receptor comes from a man aged 45-65 years in good health and CMV-seronegative. The sample taken for sequencing was PBMCs. DNA for the CDR3: TGCGCCAGCAGCTCGGACAGAATGAACACTGAAGCTTTCTTT. Amino acid sequence: CASSSDRMNTEAFF.